These 9 T cell receptor beta chains came from one sample sequenced in a study of blood T cell repertoires in COVID-19. Using immunoSEQ multiplex PCR, the repertoire was profiled, and TCRdb retains in-frame clones only, with some absent. The repertoire holds more than 200,000 clones, about 89% seen once, with roughly 4% in the top ten. The sample was PBMCs or T cells enriched from blood (not recorded which). Receptor source: a young woman who had recovered from COVID-19.

This chain links TRBV30 with TRBJ1-5; D gene uncertain. Trimming took off 1 base at V and 4 bases at J, with 11 bases between the two ends. Germline V gene lookup returns CDR1 GTSNPN and CDR2 SVGIG (reference sequence). There are 14 residues in the CDR3. CDR3: CAWSAPYSNQPQHF. The CDR3 nucleotides read TGTGCCTGGAGTGCCCCCTACAGTAATCAGCCCCAGCATTTT.

The J gene is TRBJ1-1, the V gene TRBV7-2, with a tentative D call TRBD1 (5 bases). This CDR3 has 16 residues. Trimming removed 5 bases from V and 3 bases from J, with 19 bases in between. The germline CDR1 and CDR2 sequences are SGHTA and FQGNSA. The CDR3 sequence is CASSQLDLGAYTEAFF. The DNA of the CDR3 is TGTGCCAGCAGCCAATTAGACCTTGGGGCCTACACTGAAGCTTTCTTT.

The J gene is TRBJ2-1, the V gene TRBV28, with a possible D match to TRBD2 (6 bases). Germline CDR1 and CDR2: MDHEN and SYDVKM. The CDR3 runs 12 residues. V was trimmed by 10 bases and J by 9 bases, leaving 16 bases between them. CDR3 loop: CATSRGTFEQFF. The CDR3 DNA sequence: TGTGCCACTTCCCGGGGGACTTTTGAGCAGTTCTTC.

The V gene is TRBV5-4, the J gene TRBJ1-1, with a tentative D call TRBD1 (6 bases). Germline V gives CDR1 SGHNT, CDR2 YYREEE (reference sequence). Trimming took 1 base from V and 4 from J, leaving 11 bases between them. The CDR3 runs to 14 residues. This chain's CDR3 is CASSLSGVLTEAFF. The CDR3 nucleotides read TGTGCCAGCAGCTTGTCAGGGGTCCTCACTGAAGCTTTCTTT.

V gene TRBV27 combines with J gene TRBJ1-1; 9 bases fit TRBD1. In germline, CDR1 is MNHEY, CDR2 SMNVEV (reference sequence). With 3 bases clipped from V and 0 bases from J, the junction kept 5 bases outside the gene matches. There are 16 residues in the CDR3. The CDR3 loop is CASSLTQGAVNTEAFF. The CDR3, as DNA: TGTGCCAGCAGTTTGACACAGGGGGCGGTGAACACTGAAGCTTTCTTT.

V usage is TRBV13 and J usage is TRBJ1-2; 7 positions agree with TRBD1. The CDR3 is 16 amino acids. Trimming removed 0 bases from V and 1 base from J; junction bases left unmatched: 5. Germline CDR1 is PRHDT and CDR2 is FYEKMQ (reference sequence). This CDR3 is CASSLGQGVVNYGYTF. DNA for the CDR3: TGTGCCAGCAGCTTAGGCCAGGGGGTAGTTAACTATGGCTACACCTTC.

This chain connects TRBV27 to TRBJ1-1; 9 bases align to TRBD1. V shed 7 bases, J shed 0 bases, and the junction held 6 bases outside the gene matches. This CDR3 spans 15 amino acids. Germline CDR1 is MNHEY and CDR2 is SMNVEV (reference sequence). This CDR3 is CASTPGTGMNTEAFF. DNA for the CDR3: TGTGCCAGCACCCCCGGGACAGGGATGAACACTGAAGCTTTCTTT.

The chain combines TRBV7-9 with TRBJ2-1, with 11 nucleotides matching TRBD1. J lost 6 bases, V lost 7 bases, and 2 bases had no gene match. The CDR3 extends over 13 amino acids. CDR1 is SEHNR and CDR2 is FQNEAQ in the germline V gene (reference sequence). Here the CDR3 DNA reads TGTGCCAGCACCGGGACAGGGGGCAATGAGCAGTTCTTC. Amino acid sequence: CASTGTGGNEQFF.

The V and J genes are TRBV28 and TRBJ1-1; tentatively, D is TRBD1 (6 bases). Trimming pared 6 bases from V and 3 bases from J, leaving 17 bases between. The CDR3 totals 15 residues. Germline CDR1 is MDHEN and CDR2 is SYDVKM. The CDR3 reads CASSLNRVVDTEAFF. In nucleotides, the CDR3 is TGTGCCAGCAGCCTAAACAGGGTCGTGGACACTGAAGCTTTCTTT.